This T cell receptor (beta chain) is drawn from a study of early T cells in non-severe SARS-CoV-2 infection. Study at large: Sequencing of unsorted whole blood was done on bulk RNA, leaving chains unpaired.

As for this clonotype: Its target is unknown.

TCRdb processed the 5' RACE reads anew with MiXCR; each CDR3 protein has one entry. The sample yields 98,000 or so distinct CDR3 sequences, about 10% seen once. Whole-study results and caveats: The matching step, a VDJdb search, favored anti-spike CD8 responses and missed private and CD4 specificities.

Trimming cost V 5 bases and J 7 bases; bases outside gene matches: 9. This CDR3 is built from 15 residues. Looked up from germline, CDR1 is SNHLY and CDR2 is FYNNEI. This receptor was taken from an adult who was a healthcare worker with PCR-confirmed SARS-CoV-2 infection or an uninfected control (not recorded which). The chain links TRBV2 to TRBJ2-2; 8 positions match TRBD2. The sample consisted of whole blood. CDR3 sequence reads: CASSHELAVGGELFF. The CDR3 coding sequence is TGTGCCAGCAGTCACGAACTAGCGGTCGGCGGGGAGCTGTTTTTT.